These 9 T cell receptor beta chains share one sample of origin, sequenced in a study of blood T cell repertoires in COVID-19. Some clones are missing from TCRdb's copy, which holds only in-frame ones; the method was immunoSEQ multiplex PCR. Seen here are roughly 230,000 clones, around 80% observed once, and the top ten hold roughly 8.6%. The sequenced sample consisted of peripheral blood. These receptors all stem from a man aged 40-55 years with active or convalescent COVID-19.

The V call is TRBV24-1, the J call TRBJ1-5; D gene unclear. Germline-derived CDR1 and CDR2 are KGHDR and SFDVKD. CDR3 size: 19 residues. Trimming left V 3 bases short and J 6 bases short, with 26 bases between. The CDR3 spells CATSDPRGMGSVRSQPQHF. The DNA for the CDR3 is TGTGCCACCAGTGATCCTCGCGGGATGGGGTCGGTAAGAAGTCAGCCCCAGCATTTT.

This clone came up once. The rearrangement links TRBV30 to TRBJ1-5; TRBD1 matches at 7 bases. The CDR3 runs 15 residues. Trimming removed 4 bases from V and 6 bases from J; junction bases left unmatched: 12. From germline, CDR1 is GTSNPN and CDR2 SVGIG (reference sequence). CDR3 in DNA: TGTGCCTGGACCATGAAGACAGGGCCGGGTCAGCCCCAGCATTTT. It specifies CAWTMKTGPGQPQHF.

The rearrangement links TRBV5-1 to TRBJ2-7, with D unresolved. Germline values: CDR1 SGHRS, CDR2 YFSETQ. Between the trimmed V and J ends, which lost 7 bases and 3 bases, there was a span of 17 bases. This CDR3 is built from 14 residues. The CDR3 here is CASRSRAGGYEQYF. The CDR3 nucleotides read TGCGCCAGCCGCTCACGAGCCGGCGGCTACGAGCAGTACTTC.

The chain is built from TRBV5-1 and TRBJ2-7, with a tentative D call TRBD1 (5 bases). The CDR3 spans 14 residues. Trimming shortened V by 2 bases and J by 2 bases, and 11 bases separated the two germline ends. Germline V CDR1 and CDR2: SGHRS, YFSETQ. The CDR3 DNA follows: TGCGCCAGCAGCTTAGAGTGGGGCACCTACGAGCAGTACTTC. Translated, it gives CASSLEWGTYEQYF.

This chain links TRBV4-2 with TRBJ1-5; the D gene is possibly TRBD1 (5 bases). Germline V gene lookup returns CDR1 LGHNA and CDR2 YNFKEQ. This CDR3 has 16 amino acids. V lost 3 bases and J 7 bases, leaving 19 bases between the germline ends. For the CDR3, the DNA is TGTGCCAGCAGCCAGGATGACGGCGCCGGGGGGCAGCCCCAGCATTTT. Amino acid sequence: CASSQDDGAGGQPQHF.

This chain uses TRBV5-1 with TRBJ2-3, with 7 nucleotides matching TRBD1. This CDR3 region has 14 residues. With 4 bases clipped from V and 6 bases from J, the junction kept 8 bases outside the gene matches. Germline V lookup: CDR1 SGHRS, CDR2 YFSETQ. CDR3 nucleotides: TGCGCCAGCAGCCCGGACGGGACAGTGGATACGCAGTATTTT. Protein product: CASSPDGTVDTQYF. Filled out from reference TRBV5-1 and TRBJ2-3, the complete variable domain reads KAGVTQTPRYLIKTRGQQVTLSCSPISGHRSVSWYQQTPGQGLQFLFEYFSETQRNKGNFPGRFSGRQFSNSRSEMNVSTLELGDSALYLCASSPDGTVDTQYFGPGTRLTVL.

The chain uses TRBV30 and TRBJ2-2; 7 nucleotides line up with TRBD1. Looked up from germline, CDR1 is GTSNPN and CDR2 is SVGIG (reference sequence). The CDR3 has 14 residues. J lost 2 bases, V lost 3 bases, and 3 bases had no gene match. The CDR3 reads CAWSRDSNTGELFF. The CDR3 bases are TGTGCCTGGAGCCGGGACAGTAACACCGGGGAGCTGTTTTTT.

J is TRBJ2-5 and V is TRBV25-1, with D tentatively TRBD1 (5 bases). The length of the CDR3 is 13 residues. In germline, CDR1 is MGHDK, CDR2 SYGVNS. Trimming left V 7 bases short and J 5 bases short, with 14 bases between. CDR3 nucleotides: TGTGCCAGCAAGGGGCTGAATGCGGAGACCCAGTACTTC. Amino acid sequence: CASKGLNAETQYF.

This chain links TRBV12-3 or TRBV12-4 with TRBJ1-1; 7 nucleotides agree with TRBD1. CDR3 size: 11 residues. V lost 6 bases, J lost 10 bases, and 5 bases stayed unmatched. CDR3 coding DNA: TGTGCCAGCAGGTTGACAGGGACAGCTTTCTTT. It encodes CASRLTGTAFF.